The TCR beta chain described here comes from a study of T cells after posttransplantation cyclophosphamide. This clone was counted at least ten times. Antigen specificity is unknown. Busulfan-fludarabine conditioning, marrow transplant, and cyclophosphamide on days +3 and +4 were administered. Study-wide results and caveats: TRB clonality was highly associated with recipient CMV seropositivity and reactivation. Skin or GI-infiltrating T cells shared few TRB sequences with blood. Later post-transplant blood repertoires were often dominated by donor CD8+ memory clones.

The CDR3 has 12 residues. The V end was cut by 1 base, the J end by 3 bases, with 7 bases between. Germline lookup yields CDR1 GTSNPN and CDR2 SVGIG (reference sequence). Sequencing used immunoSEQ multiplex PCR; TCRdb keeps in-frame clones, though not all of them. There are 7,000 or so clones in the sample, none observed a single time. This chain connects TRBV30 to TRBJ2-7; D not resolved. This material consisted of PBMCs, taken after allogeneic stem cell transplant with posttransplant cyclophosphamide. This clonotype was obtained from a female patient aged 50-60 years who received an allogeneic stem cell transplant from an unrelated donor, was CMV-positive, and had acute GVHD only. Certain T cells may be donor cells from the graft. CDR3 nucleotides: TGTGCCTGGAGTGGGGCTAACTACGAGCAGTACTTC. Translation: CAWSGANYEQYF.